Presented here are 20 T cell receptor beta chains from one specimen sequenced in a study of shared clonotypes between healthy human individuals. Profiling relied on immunoSEQ multiplex PCR, and the TCRdb table lists in-frame clones only, not all of them. The sample gives millions of clones, 85% to 95% of which show up once; 0.13% is in the top ten. Material for sequencing was naive CD4+ T cells sorted from blood. Subset denoted: CD45RA+ positively selected. The receptors come from a young man in good health.

V is TRBV7-9 and J is TRBJ1-5; no clear D. The CDR3 is 14 amino acids. Looked up from germline, CDR1 is SEHNR and CDR2 is FQNEAQ (reference sequence). Trimming took off 1 base at V and 7 bases at J, with 11 bases between the two ends. CDR3 sequence: CASSLGPREQPQHF. CDR3 nucleotides: TGTGCCAGCAGCTTAGGACCCCGGGAACAGCCCCAGCATTTT.

V usage is TRBV5-6 and J usage is TRBJ1-3; D not certain. The V end was cut by 1 base, the J end by 0 bases, with 8 bases between. The CDR3 is 15 amino acids. Germline assignment: CDR1 SGHDT and CDR2 YYEEEE. CDR3 residues: CASSLRLSSGNTIYF. The CDR3 DNA reads as TGTGCCAGCAGCTTGAGGTTGAGCTCTGGAAACACCATATATTTT.

The J gene is TRBJ2-3, the V gene TRBV5-4; D possibly matches TRBD1 or TRBD2 (5 bases each). Trimming left V 3 bases short and J 5 bases short, with 25 bases between. The CDR3 consists of 18 residues. Looked up from germline, CDR1 is SGHNT and CDR2 is YYREEE (reference sequence). CDR3 sequence (DNA): TGTGCCAGCAGCTCCGGTGGGAGTGGGAGTGGGGCTCAAGATACGCAGTATTTT. It is translated as CASSSGGSGSGAQDTQYF.

This chain's CDR3 is CASSPQGVQETQYF. The CDR3, as DNA: TGTGCCAGCAGCCCACAGGGGGTCCAAGAGACCCAGTACTTC. This sequence joins TRBV7-9 and TRBJ2-5, with TRBD1 matching over 8 bases. Germline trimming cut 5 bases from V and 1 base from J; bases unmatched to any gene: 3. Germline assignment: CDR1 SEHNR and CDR2 FQNEAQ (reference sequence). This CDR3 region has 14 residues. Based on the CDR3 plus reference TRBV7-9 and TRBJ2-5, the full variable domain is DTGVSQNPRHKITKRGQNVTFRCDPISEHNRLYWYRQTLGQGPEFLTYFQNEAQLEKSRLLSDRFSAERPKGSFSTLEIQRTEQGDSAMYLCASSPQGVQETQYFGPGTRLLVL.

This clone was picked up many times. The chain uses TRBV30 and TRBJ2-4; D is unclear. From germline, CDR1 is GTSNPN and CDR2 SVGIG (reference sequence). Trimming stripped 0 bases from V and 0 bases from J, with 9 bases between. The CDR3 consists of 15 residues. CDR3: CAWSVPGLAKNIQYF. As DNA, the CDR3 is TGTGCCTGGAGTGTACCCGGGTTAGCCAAAAACATTCAGTACTTC.

This clone was observed a single time. The V gene is TRBV7-9, the J gene TRBJ2-7; the D gene is possibly TRBD1 (5 bases). Germline assignment: CDR1 SEHNR and CDR2 FQNEAQ (reference sequence). CDR3 size: 15 residues. V gave up 2 bases and J gave up 6 bases, with 17 bases separating them. The CDR3 loop reads CASSLSGPRLGEQYF. Here the CDR3 DNA reads TGTGCCAGCAGCTTATCAGGGCCCAGGTTAGGCGAGCAGTACTTC.

J is TRBJ1-3 and V is TRBV11-3; 7 nucleotides line up with TRBD1. Germline CDR1 SGHNT, CDR2 YENEEA. The trim removed 3 bases at V and 0 bases at J, leaving 5 bases unmatched. The CDR3 sequence is 16 residues long. CDR3 in amino acids: CASSFDRAFSGNTIYF. For the CDR3, the DNA is TGTGCCAGCAGCTTCGACAGGGCCTTCTCTGGAAACACCATATATTTT.

The genes are TRBV6-5 and TRBJ2-2; D ambiguous. CDR3 length equals 12 residues. Germline CDR1 reads MNHEY; CDR2 reads SVGAGI. Trimming removed 4 bases at V and 6 bases at J, with 6 bases between. As DNA, the CDR3 is TGTGCCAGCAGTTGGTTGTCCGGGGAGCTGTTTTTT. Protein product: CASSWLSGELFF.

This CDR3 is CAIGRVGDTGELFF. CDR3 bases: TGTGCCATCGGCCGGGTTGGGGACACCGGGGAGCTGTTTTTT. This sequence joins TRBV10-3 and TRBJ2-2; D not certain. There are 14 residues in the CDR3. Trimming took 8 bases from V and 3 from J, leaving 13 bases between them. Germline values: CDR1 ENHRY, CDR2 SYGVKD.

This chain connects TRBV5-5 to TRBJ1-3; D not certain. The germline gives CDR1 SGHKS, CDR2 YYEKEE (reference sequence). V lost 0 bases, J lost 8 bases, and 9 bases lay in between. There are 13 residues in the CDR3. The CDR3 here is CASSLEVLDTIYF. The DNA of the CDR3 is TGTGCCAGCAGCTTGGAAGTGTTGGACACCATATATTTT.

The genes are TRBV6-5 and TRBJ2-5, with D maybe TRBD2 (6 bases). The CDR3 spans 14 residues. Trimming stripped 2 bases from V and 6 bases from J, with 13 bases between. Germline CDR1 MNHEY, CDR2 SVGAGI. In nucleotides, the CDR3 is TGTGCCAGCAGTTACGCCGGAGGGACGAAGACCCAGTACTTC. Translated, it gives CASSYAGGTKTQYF.

The CDR3 here is CASTPRGSGGLKETQYF. CDR3 coding DNA: TGCGCCAGCACCCCCCGGGGTAGCGGGGGGTTGAAAGAGACCCAGTACTTC. The chain joins TRBV5-1 to TRBJ2-5; 10 nucleotides line up with TRBD2. The germline CDR1 and CDR2 sequences are SGHRS and YFSETQ. This CDR3 region has 17 residues. V lost 6 bases to trimming and J lost 3 bases; unmatched junction nucleotides: 14. Filled out from reference TRBV5-1 and TRBJ2-5, the complete variable domain reads KAGVTQTPRYLIKTRGQQVTLSCSPISGHRSVSWYQQTPGQGLQFLFEYFSETQRNKGNFPGRFSGRQFSNSRSEMNVSTLELGDSALYLCASTPRGSGGLKETQYFGPGTRLLVL.

A word on this clone: Mismatch with germline at one junction end may stem from a read error. This rearrangement joins TRBV30 to TRBJ2-2; the match to TRBD1 covers 7 bases. The CDR3 length is 13 residues. Germline CDR1 reads GTSNPN; CDR2 reads SVGIG (reference sequence). CDR3: CALGQANAGELFF. The CDR3 bases are TGTGCCCTTGGACAGGCGAACGCCGGGGAGCTGTTTTTT.

This clone was seen a handful of times. An end of the junction does not agree with germline; a read error may underlie this. The CDR3 region has the DNA TGTGCCAGTAGTATAGAACAAGAGGAAAGCTTT. It is translated as CASSIEQEESF. V gene TRBV19 combines with J gene TRBJ1-6; D remains ambiguous. The CDR3 has 11 amino acids. Germline V gene sequence: CDR1 LNHDA, CDR2 SQIVND (reference sequence).

This sequence joins TRBV1 and TRBJ2-3; TRBD2, the table's D call, lacks a check against the DNA. TRBV1 constitutes a pseudogene. The CDR3 sequence is 15 residues long. The CDR3 is CTSMSGTSTTDTQYF. CDR3 DNA: TGCACCAGCATGTCCGGGACTAGTACCACAGATACGCAGTATTTT.

The chain joins TRBV5-1 to TRBJ1-1, with a weak D call TRBD1 (5 bases). Looked up from germline, CDR1 is SGHRS and CDR2 is YFSETQ. The CDR3 covers 12 residues. The V end was cut by 3 bases, the J end by 6 bases, with 9 bases between. CDR3 amino acids: CASSWGGPEAFF. Written as DNA, the CDR3 is TGCGCCAGCAGCTGGGGGGGTCCTGAAGCTTTCTTT.

The V gene is TRBV4-3, the J gene TRBJ2-7; tentative D call: TRBD1 (7 bases). This CDR3 has 17 amino acids. CDR1 LGHNA and CDR2 YSLEER come from the germline V gene. Trimming cost V 0 bases and J 3 bases, with 18 bases left between them. CDR3 region: CASSQDPGGQSNYEQYF. The CDR3 DNA sequence: TGCGCCAGCAGCCAAGATCCCGGGGGACAGTCTAACTACGAGCAGTACTTC.

The chain carries TRBV2 and TRBJ2-3; 12 bases map to TRBD2. This CDR3 contains 16 residues. With V trimmed by 5 bases and J by 7 bases, 10 bases remained unmatched. CDR1 is SNHLY and CDR2 is FYNNEI in the germline V gene. CDR3 residues: CASSIRTSGVPNTQYF. CDR3 nucleotides: TGTGCCAGCAGTATTCGGACTAGCGGGGTCCCAAATACGCAGTATTTT.

The chain has TRBV6-6 and TRBJ2-5, with D perhaps TRBD2 (7 bases). V lost 8 bases to trimming and J lost 4 bases, with 14 bases between them. The germline V gene has CDR1 MNHNY and CDR2 SVGAGI (reference sequence). This CDR3 spans 13 amino acids. In DNA, the CDR3 is TGTGCCAGCGTCATGGGGGGGCCAGAGACCCAGTACTTC. Its protein is CASVMGGPETQYF.

The chain links TRBV27 to TRBJ2-7; D possibly matches TRBD1 or TRBD2 (5 bases each). V gave up 5 bases and J gave up 5 bases, with 13 bases separating them. The germline CDR1 and CDR2 sequences are MNHEY and SMNVEV (reference sequence). The CDR3 loop spans 13 amino acids. CDR3: CASSPNRGDEQYF. The CDR3, as DNA: TGTGCCAGCAGTCCCAACAGAGGGGACGAGCAGTACTTC.